The next 20 T cell receptor beta chains were all read from a single sample in a study of technical replicates of blood from a few donors. Here immunoSEQ multiplex PCR was the method, and the copy in TCRdb shows in-frame clones only, minus some. This table has over 50,000 clones, approximately 97% appearing once. Sequenced: T cells isolated from PBMCs. These receptors were obtained from a human donor in good health.

The rearrangement links TRBV7-6 to TRBJ2-1; a possible D gene is TRBD1 (8 bases). The germline V and J ends were trimmed by 3 bases and 7 bases, with 16 bases remaining between them. The CDR3 has 15 residues. CDR1 is SGHVS, CDR2 FNYEAQ, per germline. CDR3 residues: CASSFAQGGWNEQFF. As DNA, the CDR3 is TGTGCCAGCAGCTTTGCACAGGGGGGGTGGAATGAGCAGTTCTTC.

This clone was counted a single time. The V gene is TRBV19, the J gene TRBJ2-7; TRBD1 agrees at 8 bases. Trimming took 5 bases from V and 5 from J; bases not matched to a gene: 8. Germline V gene lookup returns CDR1 LNHDA and CDR2 SQIVND (reference sequence). The CDR3 extends over 14 amino acids. CDR3 DNA: TGTGCCAGTAGTTTGGGGGGACAGGTCCACGAGCAGTACTTC. As protein: CASSLGGQVHEQYF.

The genes are TRBV7-9 and TRBJ2-7; possibly TRBD2 for D (5 bases). Germline V lookup: CDR1 SEHNR, CDR2 FQNEAQ (reference sequence). There are 15 residues in the CDR3. Trimming shortened V by 7 bases and J by 0 bases, and 16 bases separated the two germline ends. The CDR3 DNA follows: TGTGCCAGCACTTCCGGGCCGGAGGCCTCCTACGAGCAGTACTTC. This sequence encodes CASTSGPEASYEQYF.

The rearrangement uses TRBV18 and TRBJ2-7; 7 bases line up with TRBD1. Trimming removed 0 bases from V and 5 bases from J; junction bases left unmatched: 4. The germline V gene has CDR1 KGHSH and CDR2 LQKENI. The CDR3 consists of 14 residues. In DNA, the CDR3 is TGTGCCAGCTCACCACCGACAGGGTCCAACGAGCAGTACTTC. It encodes CASSPPTGSNEQYF.

The V gene is TRBV20-1, the J gene TRBJ2-1; no definite D call. CDR1 and CDR2 (germline): DFQATT, SNEGSKA (reference sequence). This CDR3 comprises 10 residues. With 6 bases removed from V and 7 bases from J, the gap between germline ends came to 7 bases. CDR3 sequence reads: CSARRNEQFF. CDR3 DNA: TGCAGTGCAAGACGTAATGAGCAGTTCTTC.

The rearrangement joins TRBV5-1 to TRBJ1-2; 11 nucleotides agree with TRBD1. V trimming: 4 bases; J trimming: 1 base; junction bases outside the gene matches: 3. CDR3 length: 15 residues. CDR1 is SGHRS, CDR2 YFSETQ, per germline. The DNA of the CDR3 is TGCGCCAGCAGCGGGGGACAGGGGGGTAACTATGGCTACACCTTC. Translation gives CASSGGQGGNYGYTF.

This chain links TRBV11-2 with TRBJ2-1, with TRBD2 identical over 13 bases. Germline V CDR1 and CDR2: SGHAT, FQNNGV. V shed 5 bases and J 1 base; nucleotides not matched to a gene: 5. The CDR3 runs 17 residues. The CDR3 sequence: CASSPRLAGGSYNEQFF. The CDR3 coding sequence is TGTGCCAGCAGCCCGCGACTAGCGGGGGGATCCTACAATGAGCAGTTCTTC.

The chain links TRBV11-1 to TRBJ2-1; D may be TRBD2 (5 bases). Deletions cut 3 bases from V and 7 bases from J, with 16 bases between. The CDR3 runs 15 residues. Germline V gene lookup returns CDR1 SGHAT and CDR2 FQDESV (reference sequence). DNA for the CDR3: TGTGCCAGCAGCTTTGGGCGGGTCAGCGGTAATGAGCAGTTCTTC. Translation: CASSFGRVSGNEQFF.

This clone was observed a single time. The chain links TRBV7-2 to TRBJ2-1, with 11 bases identical to TRBD1. V was clipped by 5 bases and J by 10 bases; unmatched bases: 10. This CDR3 comprises 15 residues. Germline CDR1 reads SGHTA; CDR2 reads FQGNSA. The CDR3: CASSPLGQGAGEQFF. In nucleotides, the CDR3 is TGTGCCAGCAGCCCCCTTGGACAGGGGGCGGGCGAGCAGTTCTTC.

This chain joins TRBV5-6 and TRBJ1-2, with a tentative D call TRBD1 (6 bases). The CDR3 totals 16 residues. Trimming shortened V by 7 bases and J by 6 bases, and 25 bases separated the two germline ends. The germline V gene encodes CDR1 SGHDT and CDR2 YYEEEE. DNA for the CDR3: TGTGCCAGCCGAGGCGGACAGCCTCTTTCAGTTAATGGCTACACCTTC. It is translated as CASRGGQPLSVNGYTF.

The genes are TRBV5-6 and TRBJ2-3; D perhaps matches TRBD2 (6 bases). V lost 1 base and J 4 bases, leaving 7 bases between the germline ends. The CDR3 consists of 13 residues. CDR1 SGHDT and CDR2 YYEEEE come from the germline V gene. CDR3 loop: CASSLPSADTQYF. The CDR3 region has the DNA TGTGCCAGCAGCTTGCCTAGCGCAGATACGCAGTATTTT.

The rearrangement links TRBV5-1 to TRBJ1-4, with 8 positions matching TRBD1. Germline V gene data show CDR1 as SGHRS and CDR2 as YFSETQ. The CDR3 runs 17 residues. Trimming removed 4 bases from V and 4 bases from J; junction bases left unmatched: 12. CDR3 nucleotides: TGCGCCAGCAGCCTCACCACCAGGGGGCTGATTAATGAAAAACTGTTTTTT. Encoded protein: CASSLTTRGLINEKLFF. The full variable domain, its missing parts supplied by reference TRBV5-1 and TRBJ1-4, is KAGVTQTPRYLIKTRGQQVTLSCSPISGHRSVSWYQQTPGQGLQFLFEYFSETQRNKGNFPGRFSGRQFSNSRSEMNVSTLELGDSALYLCASSLTTRGLINEKLFFGSGTQLSVL.

J is TRBJ2-2 and V is TRBV7-6; TRBD1 matches at 12 bases. Germline CDR1 and CDR2: SGHVS and FNYEAQ. V shed 3 bases and J 4 bases; nucleotides not matched to a gene: 6. This CDR3 spans 17 amino acids. The chain's CDR3 is CASSFGTGGAITGELFF. The CDR3 nucleotides are TGTGCCAGCAGCTTCGGGACAGGGGGCGCGATCACCGGGGAGCTGTTTTTT.

This chain uses TRBV6-5 with TRBJ2-3, with 9 bases matching TRBD1. The CDR3 is made up of 16 amino acids. From germline, CDR1 is MNHEY and CDR2 SVGAGI. Trimming at V came to 2 bases and at J to 2 bases, leaving 5 bases not matched to a gene. The CDR3 nucleotides read TGTGCCAGCAGTTACGGGACAGGGTGGGCCACAGATACGCAGTATTTT. It translates to CASSYGTGWATDTQYF.

J is TRBJ2-7 and V is TRBV14; D call uncertain. Germline V CDR1 and CDR2: SGHDN, FVKESK. The V end lost 0 bases, the J end lost 1 base, and 22 bases lay between the germline ends. The CDR3 has 19 amino acids. The CDR3: CASSQDPFFSGPRSYEQYF. Here the CDR3 DNA reads TGTGCCAGCAGCCAAGACCCTTTTTTTTCCGGCCCTAGGTCCTACGAGCAGTACTTC.

The chain couples TRBV4-1 to TRBJ1-2, with TRBD1 as a possible D gene (6 bases). This CDR3 spans 13 amino acids. The ends were cut back, 0 bases at V and 5 bases at J, with 7 bases in the middle. Germline loops: CDR1 MGHRA, CDR2 YSYEKL. CDR3 protein: CASSQDRGYGYTF. The CDR3 DNA is TGCGCCAGCAGCCAAGACAGGGGATATGGCTACACCTTC.

V gene TRBV13 combines with J gene TRBJ1-1; TRBD1 aligns across 10 bases. Germline V lookup: CDR1 PRHDT, CDR2 FYEKMQ (reference sequence). CDR3 length: 16 residues. V gave up 4 bases and J gave up 1 base; unmatched junction bases: 6. The CDR3 DNA sequence: TGTGCCAGCAGCTCCTACCGGGACAGGGGGAACACTGAAGCTTTCTTT. Protein sequence: CASSSYRDRGNTEAFF.

This clone has just one count. CDR3 protein: CASSLVSLAGAHTDTQYF. The DNA of the CDR3 is TGTGCCAGCAGCTTAGTGTCCCTAGCGGGGGCCCACACAGATACGCAGTATTTT. The chain uses TRBV11-3 and TRBJ2-3; 10 positions agree with TRBD2. CDR3 length: 18 residues. Germline V gives CDR1 SGHNT, CDR2 YENEEA. Trimming cost V 1 base and J 2 bases; bases outside gene matches: 9.

This rearrangement joins TRBV5-4 to TRBJ2-7, with a possible D match to TRBD1 (5 bases). The CDR3 is made up of 14 amino acids. The germline gives CDR1 SGHNT, CDR2 YYREEE (reference sequence). Trimming removed 3 bases at V and 4 bases at J, with 14 bases between. DNA for the CDR3: TGTGCCAGCAGCTCGGACGCAGGGCCTTACGAGCAGTACTTC. It codes for CASSSDAGPYEQYF. The complete variable domain, with remaining parts taken from reference TRBV5-4 and TRBJ2-7, reads ETGVTQSPTHLIKTRGQQVTLRCSSQSGHNTVSWYQQALGQGPQFIFQYYREEENGRGNFPPRFSGLQFPNYSSELNVNALELDDSALYLCASSSDAGPYEQYFGPGTRLTVT.

The rearrangement joins TRBV28 to TRBJ1-5; 8 bases fit TRBD1. The CDR3 spans 17 residues. Germline values: CDR1 MDHEN, CDR2 SYDVKM. Losses at the gene ends were 3 bases for V and 0 bases for J; bases not matched to a gene: 7. The CDR3 loop reads CASSFPGGLSSNQPQHF. CDR3 coding DNA: TGTGCCAGCAGTTTCCCAGGGGGCTTAAGTAGCAATCAGCCCCAGCATTTT.